This TCR beta chain is from a study of cytomegalovirus exposure and HLA in healthy donors. Across the study: The 120 or so validation repertoires were produced on the same platform as the 700 or so repertoires of the first cohort. This was reported in a later analysis.

Note on this clone: What it binds is not known.

Study-wide results and limits: The study labeled 150 or so TCR beta chains cytomegalovirus-associated. The study found most TCR sequences rare, yet found some public TCRs in many donors. In vitro checks showed that three CMV-associated chains really do target CMV antigens.

Profiling relied on immunoSEQ multiplex PCR, and the TCRdb table lists in-frame clones only, not all of them. The table lists under 200,000 clones, around 90% of them singletons. The TCR was taken from a woman between 18 and 29 years old in good health and CMV-seropositive. Sequenced input: PBMCs.

CDR3 sequence (DNA): TGCGCCAGCAGCCAAGGGGGGCAGGGGACAGATACGCAGTATTTT. Translation: CASSQGGQGTDTQYF. The J gene is TRBJ2-3, the V gene TRBV4-3, with a tentative D call TRBD1 (6 bases). The CDR3 extends over 15 amino acids. The germline V gene has CDR1 LGHNA and CDR2 YSLEER. Trimming pared 1 base from V and 3 bases from J, leaving 11 bases between.